What follows describes a single TCR beta chain. Its antigen is as yet unknown. The data are from a study of cytomegalovirus exposure and HLA in healthy donors. About the research overall: Of 350 to 400 genotyped donors, around 86% grouped in the Caucasian-associated ancestry cluster. Study results and caveats: Cytomegalovirus association was assigned to more than 150 TCR beta chains. Most TCR sequences were seen very rarely across donors, but some public TCRs occurred in many.

Researchers ran the PCR with 60 Vbeta and 13 Jbeta primers. The table came from immunoSEQ multiplex PCR; TCRdb's copy has only in-frame clones and leaves some out. The table lists a few hundred thousand clones, nearly 95% of them singletons. The germline V gene encodes CDR1 LNHDA and CDR2 SQIVND (reference sequence). With V trimmed by 6 bases and J by 8 bases, 13 bases remained unmatched. This CDR3 comprises 15 residues. The sample consisted of PBMCs. The J gene is TRBJ1-1, the V gene TRBV19; 9 nucleotides match TRBD1. The clonotype comes from a girl aged 2 to 10 in good health and CMV-seronegative. In nucleotides, the CDR3 is TGTGCCAGTAGAGCCCTCGGAGGGGGACAGGGAGAAGCTTTCTTT. Its protein is CASRALGGGQGEAFF.